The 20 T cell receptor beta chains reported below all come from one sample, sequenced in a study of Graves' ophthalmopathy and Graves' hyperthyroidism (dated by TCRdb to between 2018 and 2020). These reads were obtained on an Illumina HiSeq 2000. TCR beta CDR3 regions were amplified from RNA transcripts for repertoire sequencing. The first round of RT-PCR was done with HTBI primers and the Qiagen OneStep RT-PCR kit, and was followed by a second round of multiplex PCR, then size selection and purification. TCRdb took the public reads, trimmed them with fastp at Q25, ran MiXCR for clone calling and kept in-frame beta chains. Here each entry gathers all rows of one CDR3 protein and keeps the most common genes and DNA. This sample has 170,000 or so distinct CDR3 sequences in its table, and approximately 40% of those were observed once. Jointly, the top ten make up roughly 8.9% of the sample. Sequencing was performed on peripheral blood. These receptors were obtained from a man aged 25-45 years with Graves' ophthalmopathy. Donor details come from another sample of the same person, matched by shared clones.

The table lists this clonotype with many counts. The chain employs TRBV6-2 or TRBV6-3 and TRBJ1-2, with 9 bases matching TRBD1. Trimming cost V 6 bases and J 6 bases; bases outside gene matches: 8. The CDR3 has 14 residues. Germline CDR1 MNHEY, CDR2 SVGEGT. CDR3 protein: CASSPQGQGDGYTF. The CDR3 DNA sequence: TGTGCCAGCAGCCCACAGGGACAGGGCGATGGCTACACCTTC.

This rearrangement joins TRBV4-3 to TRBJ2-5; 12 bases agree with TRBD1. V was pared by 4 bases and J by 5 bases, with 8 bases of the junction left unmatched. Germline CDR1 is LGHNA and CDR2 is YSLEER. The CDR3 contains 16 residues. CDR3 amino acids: CASSLGTGGVEETQYF. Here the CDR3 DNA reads TGCGCCAGCAGCCTCGGGACAGGGGGCGTGGAGGAGACCCAGTACTTC.

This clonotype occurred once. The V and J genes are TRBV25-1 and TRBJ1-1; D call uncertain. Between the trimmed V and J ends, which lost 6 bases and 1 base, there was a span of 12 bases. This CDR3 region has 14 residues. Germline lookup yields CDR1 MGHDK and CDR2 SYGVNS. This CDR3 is CASSERHANTEAFF. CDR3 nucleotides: TGTGCCAGCAGCGAAAGACACGCGAACACTGAAGCTTTCTTT.

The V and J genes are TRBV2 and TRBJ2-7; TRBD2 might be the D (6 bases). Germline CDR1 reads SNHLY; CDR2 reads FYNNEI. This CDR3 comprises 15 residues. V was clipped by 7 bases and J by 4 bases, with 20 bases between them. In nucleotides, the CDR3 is TGTGCCAGCATGGAGGGGCAGGACCCCTATTACGAGCAGTACTTC. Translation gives CASMEGQDPYYEQYF. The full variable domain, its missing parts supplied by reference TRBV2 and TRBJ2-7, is EPEVTQTPSHQVTQMGQEVILRCVPISNHLYFYWYRQILGQKVEFLVSFYNNEISEKSEIFDDQFSVERPDGSNFTLKIRSTKLEDSAMYFCASMEGQDPYYEQYFGPGTRLTVT.

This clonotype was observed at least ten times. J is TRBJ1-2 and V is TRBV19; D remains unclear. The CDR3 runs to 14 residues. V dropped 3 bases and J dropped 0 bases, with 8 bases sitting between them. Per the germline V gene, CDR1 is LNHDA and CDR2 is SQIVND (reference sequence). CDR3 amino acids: CASSIPRTNYGYTF. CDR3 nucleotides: TGTGCCAGTAGTATTCCGCGGACTAACTATGGCTACACCTTC.

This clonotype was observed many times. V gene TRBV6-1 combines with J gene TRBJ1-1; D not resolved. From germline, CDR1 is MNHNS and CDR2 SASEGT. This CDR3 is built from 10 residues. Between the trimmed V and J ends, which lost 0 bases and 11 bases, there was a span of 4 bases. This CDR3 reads CASSEARAFF. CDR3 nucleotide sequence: TGTGCCAGCAGTGAAGCGCGGGCTTTCTTT.

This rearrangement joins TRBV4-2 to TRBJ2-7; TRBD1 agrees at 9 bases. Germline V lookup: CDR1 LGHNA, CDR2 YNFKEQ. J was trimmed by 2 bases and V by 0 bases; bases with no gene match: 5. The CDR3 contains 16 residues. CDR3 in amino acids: CASSQERGQGPYEQYF. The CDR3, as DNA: TGTGCCAGCAGCCAAGAACGGGGACAGGGCCCCTACGAGCAGTACTTC.

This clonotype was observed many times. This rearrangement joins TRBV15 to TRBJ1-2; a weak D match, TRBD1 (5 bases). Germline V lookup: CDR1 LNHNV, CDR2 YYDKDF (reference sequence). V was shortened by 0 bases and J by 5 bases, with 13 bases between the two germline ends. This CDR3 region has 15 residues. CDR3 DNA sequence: TGTGCCACCAGCAGAGATGGGGAGACAGTATATGGCTACACCTTC. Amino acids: CATSRDGETVYGYTF.

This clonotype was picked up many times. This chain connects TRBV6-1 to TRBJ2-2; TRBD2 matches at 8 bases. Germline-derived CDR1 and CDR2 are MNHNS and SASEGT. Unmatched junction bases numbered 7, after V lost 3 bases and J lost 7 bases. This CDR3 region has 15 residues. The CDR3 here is CASSDLGTSGGELFF. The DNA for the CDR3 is TGTGCCAGCAGTGATTTAGGGACTAGTGGCGGGGAGCTGTTTTTT.

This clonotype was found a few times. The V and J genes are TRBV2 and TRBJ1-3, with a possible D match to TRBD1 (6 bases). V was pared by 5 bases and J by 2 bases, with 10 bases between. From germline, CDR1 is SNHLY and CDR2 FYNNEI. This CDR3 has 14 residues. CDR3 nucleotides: TGTGCCAGCAGTCTACAGGGTGCTGGAAACACCATATATTTT. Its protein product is CASSLQGAGNTIYF.

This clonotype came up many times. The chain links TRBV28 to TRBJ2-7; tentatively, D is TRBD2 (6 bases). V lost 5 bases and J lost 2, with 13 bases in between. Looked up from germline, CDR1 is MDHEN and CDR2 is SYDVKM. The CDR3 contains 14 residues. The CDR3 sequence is CASSPGTGAYEQYF. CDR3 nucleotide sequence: TGTGCCAGCAGTCCTGGGACGGGGGCCTACGAGCAGTACTTC.

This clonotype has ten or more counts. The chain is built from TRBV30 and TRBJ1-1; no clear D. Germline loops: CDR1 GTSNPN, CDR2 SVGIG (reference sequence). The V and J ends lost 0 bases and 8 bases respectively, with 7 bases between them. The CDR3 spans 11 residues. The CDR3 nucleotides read TGTGCCTGGAGTGTGAAGTCAGAAGCTTTCTTT. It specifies CAWSVKSEAFF.

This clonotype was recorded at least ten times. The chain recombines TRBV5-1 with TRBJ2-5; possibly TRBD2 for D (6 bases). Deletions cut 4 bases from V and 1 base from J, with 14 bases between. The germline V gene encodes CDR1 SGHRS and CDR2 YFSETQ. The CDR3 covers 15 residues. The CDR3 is CASSPLGLPQETQYF. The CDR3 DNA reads TGCGCCAGCAGCCCTCTCGGACTACCCCAAGAGACCCAGTACTTC.

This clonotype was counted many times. CDR3 protein: CAISDPPNQETQYF. CDR3 sequence (DNA): TGTGCCATCAGTGACCCACCGAACCAAGAGACCCAGTACTTC. The chain employs TRBV10-3 and TRBJ2-5, with unresolved D. The length of the CDR3 is 14 residues. Deletions cut 3 bases from V and 0 bases from J, with 8 bases between. CDR1 is ENHRY, CDR2 SYGVKD, per germline.

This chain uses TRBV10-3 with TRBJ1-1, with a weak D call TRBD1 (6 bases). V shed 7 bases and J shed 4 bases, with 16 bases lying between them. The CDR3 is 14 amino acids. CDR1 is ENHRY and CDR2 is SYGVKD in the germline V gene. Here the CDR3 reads CAIKSGAGATEAFF. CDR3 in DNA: TGTGCCATCAAGTCAGGGGCTGGGGCCACTGAAGCTTTCTTT.

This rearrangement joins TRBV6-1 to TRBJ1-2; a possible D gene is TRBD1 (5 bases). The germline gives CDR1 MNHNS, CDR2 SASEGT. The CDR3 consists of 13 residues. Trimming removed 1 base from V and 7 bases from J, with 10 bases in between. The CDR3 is CASSEGGKRGYTF. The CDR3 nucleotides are TGTGCCAGCAGTGAAGGGGGGAAGCGTGGCTACACCTTC.

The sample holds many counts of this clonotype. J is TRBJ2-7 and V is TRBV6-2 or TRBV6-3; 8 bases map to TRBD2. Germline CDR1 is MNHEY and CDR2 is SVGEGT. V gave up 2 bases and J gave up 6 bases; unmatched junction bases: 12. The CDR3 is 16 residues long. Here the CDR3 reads CASSYRGGTSFSEQYF. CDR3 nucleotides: TGTGCCAGCAGTTACCGTGGCGGGACTAGTTTCTCCGAGCAGTACTTC.

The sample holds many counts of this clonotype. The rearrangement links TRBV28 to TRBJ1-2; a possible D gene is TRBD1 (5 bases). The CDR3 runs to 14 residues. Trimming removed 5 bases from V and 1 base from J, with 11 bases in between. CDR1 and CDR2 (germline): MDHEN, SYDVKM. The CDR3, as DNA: TGTGCCAGCAGTGGGGGACGGATTAACTATGGCTACACCTTC. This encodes CASSGGRINYGYTF.

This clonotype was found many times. The CDR3 reads CAISTPGQGVYEQYF. DNA of the CDR3: TGTGCCATCAGCACCCCGGGACAGGGGGTTTACGAGCAGTACTTC. The J gene is TRBJ2-7, the V gene TRBV10-3; 11 bases match TRBD1. Germline values: CDR1 ENHRY, CDR2 SYGVKD. This CDR3 spans 15 amino acids. J gave up 4 bases and V 6 bases, and 8 bases lay outside the gene matches.

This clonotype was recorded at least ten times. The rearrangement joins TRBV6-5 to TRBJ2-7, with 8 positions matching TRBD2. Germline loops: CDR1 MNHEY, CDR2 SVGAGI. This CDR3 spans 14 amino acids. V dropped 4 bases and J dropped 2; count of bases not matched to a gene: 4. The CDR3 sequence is CASSSRTSPYEQYF. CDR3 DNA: TGTGCCAGCAGTTCCCGGACTAGCCCCTACGAGCAGTACTTC.